The TCR beta chain under discussion was sequenced for a study of PD-L1 blockade in urothelial cancer. About the research overall: Around 2014, patients got going on atezolizumab, taking 1,200 mg intravenously every 3 weeks. Each blood sample yielded a median of around 150,000 T cells. After treatment start, blood was analyzed at 3 weeks (second dose) and at 6 weeks.

The study's findings and limits: Lower pretreatment blood TCR clonality, under the median, predicted better survival, researchers reported.

Time point: peripheral blood 6 weeks after treatment start. Measured with immunoSEQ multiplex PCR; TCRdb has only the in-frame clones, and not every one. The sample yields around 66,000 clones, more than 70% seen once. As to this clone: Antigen: not known.

Sequenced here: PBMCs, sampled around atezolizumab (anti-PD-L1) treatment. This receptor was taken from a man aged 55 to 70 with urothelial cancer.

This CDR3 reads CASSRGVEQYF. Here the CDR3 DNA reads TGTGCCAGCAGCCGCGGGGTCGAGCAGTACTTC. This chain uses TRBV5-6 with TRBJ2-7; the D gene is possibly TRBD2 (6 bases). CDR3 size: 11 residues. Germline CDR1 is SGHDT and CDR2 is YYEEEE. Trimming cost V 4 bases and J 6 bases, with 8 bases left between them.